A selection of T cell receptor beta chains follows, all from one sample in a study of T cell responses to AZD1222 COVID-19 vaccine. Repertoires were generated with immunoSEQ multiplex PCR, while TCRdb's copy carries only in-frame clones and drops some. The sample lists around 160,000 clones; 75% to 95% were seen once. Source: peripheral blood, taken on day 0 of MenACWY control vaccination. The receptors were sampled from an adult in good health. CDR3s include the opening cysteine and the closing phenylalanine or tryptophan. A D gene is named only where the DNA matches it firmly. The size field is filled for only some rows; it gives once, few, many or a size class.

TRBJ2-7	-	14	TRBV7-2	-	CASSSVVGDYEQYF	TGTGCCAGCAGCTCGGTCGTTGGGGACTACGAGCAGTACTTC
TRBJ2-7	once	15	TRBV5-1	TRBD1	CASSRTGQGTYEQYF	TGCGCCAGCAGCCGGACAGGGCAAGGAACCTACGAGCAGTACTTC
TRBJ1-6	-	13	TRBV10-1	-	CASSEKINSPLHF	TGCGCCAGCAGTGAGAAGATCAATTCACCCCTCCACTTT
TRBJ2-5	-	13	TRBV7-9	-	CASSWEGGETQYF	TGTGCCAGCAGCTGGGAGGGGGGAGAGACCCAGTACTTC
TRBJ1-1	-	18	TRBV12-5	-	CASGFLITRDPSGTEAFF	TGTGCTAGTGGTTTCCTAATAACCAGGGACCCCTCGGGCACTGAAGCTTTCTTT
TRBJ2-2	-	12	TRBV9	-	CASSVRGGELFF	TGTGCCAGCAGCGTTAGAGGTGGGGAGCTGTTTTTT
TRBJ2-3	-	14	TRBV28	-	CASSPAGFADTQYF	TGTGCCAGCAGTCCGGCCGGGTTCGCCGATACGCAGTATTTT
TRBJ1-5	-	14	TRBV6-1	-	CASSEIGSNQPQHF	TGTGCCAGCAGTGAAATTGGTAGCAATCAGCCCCAGCATTTT
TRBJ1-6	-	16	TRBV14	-	CASSQEQGYPYSPLHF	TGTGCCAGCAGCCAGGAGCAGGGTTACCCCTATTCACCCCTCCACTTT
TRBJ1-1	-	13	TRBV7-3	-	CASSANSDTEAFF	TGTGCCAGCAGCGCGAATTCTGACACTGAAGCTTTCTTT
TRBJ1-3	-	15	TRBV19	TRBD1	CASSPDRSPGNTIYF	TGTGCCAGTTCCCCGGACAGGTCCCCCGGAAACACCATATATTTT
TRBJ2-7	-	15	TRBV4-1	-	CASSQVMGTQDEQYF	TGCGCCAGCAGCCAAGTTATGGGTACCCAGGACGAGCAGTACTTC